Below, 23 T cell receptor beta chains from the same sample are listed, as sequenced in a study of blood T cell repertoires in COVID-19 (dated by TCRdb to the early 2020s). Library preparation used the immunoSEQ multiplex PCR assay. The immuneACCESS repertoire file appears here via TCRdb, limited to in-frame rearrangements. These files lack a portion of the clones; in checked studies, under half of the deficit traces to unresolved V genes, and the cause of the others is not known. This sample lists about 380,000 clones; approximately 87% were detected once. The ten largest clones represent 1% to 1.5% of the sample. The sequenced sample was PBMCs or T cells enriched from blood (not recorded which). The receptors come from a man under 40 who had recovered from COVID-19.

The V and J genes are TRBV10-3 and TRBJ1-1; a weak D match, TRBD1 (5 bases). V lost 7 bases, J lost 6 bases, and 18 bases lay in between. The germline V gene encodes CDR1 ENHRY and CDR2 SYGVKD. There are 14 residues in the CDR3. CDR3 protein: CAITPGGDSPEAFF. The CDR3, as DNA: TGTGCCATCACCCCGGGAGGGGACTCGCCTGAAGCTTTCTTT.

This clone was recorded only once. J is TRBJ1-2 and V is TRBV29-1; TRBD1 agrees at 8 bases. The germline V gene has CDR1 SQVTM and CDR2 ANQGSEA. V shed 8 bases and J 3 bases; nucleotides not matched to a gene: 2. There are 11 residues in the CDR3. The CDR3 bases are TGCAGCCTACAGGGGGACTATGGCTACACCTTC. It codes for CSLQGDYGYTF.

This clone was counted once. The chain couples TRBV7-9 to TRBJ1-1; weak D call: TRBD1 (5 bases). Trimming cost V 7 bases and J 4 bases, with 16 bases left between them. CDR3 length equals 14 residues. Germline values: CDR1 SEHNR, CDR2 FQNEAQ (reference sequence). The CDR3 sequence is CASISSNGGTEAFF. In DNA, the CDR3 is TGTGCCAGCATCTCCTCAAACGGGGGCACTGAAGCTTTCTTT.

The chain uses TRBV15 and TRBJ2-1, with 9 positions matching TRBD2. Trimming at V came to 3 bases and at J to 3 bases, leaving 9 bases not matched to a gene. The CDR3 totals 17 residues. CDR1 is LNHNV, CDR2 YYDKDF, per germline (reference sequence). Here the CDR3 DNA reads TGTGCCACCAGCAGCACATTAGCGGGGGACCTCTACAATGAGCAGTTCTTC. This gives the protein CATSSTLAGDLYNEQFF.

The chain carries TRBV6-5 and TRBJ2-5; no definite D call. The germline V gene has CDR1 MNHEY and CDR2 SVGAGI. The length of the CDR3 is 14 residues. Trimming took off 4 bases at V and 2 bases at J, with 11 bases between the two ends. As DNA, the CDR3 is TGTGCCAGCAGTTTACGTTGGCAGCAAGAGACCCAGTACTTC. The encoded protein is CASSLRWQQETQYF.

The J gene is TRBJ1-6, the V gene TRBV7-3; D may be TRBD1 (6 bases). Germline loops: CDR1 SGHTA, CDR2 FQGTGA. Trimming stripped 5 bases from V and 7 bases from J, with 15 bases between. The CDR3 extends over 15 amino acids. The CDR3 DNA sequence: TGTGCCAGCAGCCCGACCGGGACAAGAAATTCACCCCTCCACTTT. Protein: CASSPTGTRNSPLHF.

The genes are TRBV4-3 and TRBJ1-1; 8 bases align to TRBD1. CDR1 and CDR2 (germline): LGHNA, YSLEER. CDR3 length equals 15 residues. The ends lost 4 bases at V and 1 base at J; junction bases unmatched: 5. This chain's CDR3 is CASSPKGQGNTEAFF. In DNA form, the CDR3 reads TGCGCCAGCAGCCCAAAAGGACAGGGGAACACTGAAGCTTTCTTT.

The rearrangement uses TRBV7-9 and TRBJ1-1; perhaps TRBD1 as D (5 bases). V was shortened by 0 bases and J by 4 bases, with 15 bases between the two germline ends. Germline assignment: CDR1 SEHNR and CDR2 FQNEAQ (reference sequence). The CDR3 consists of 16 residues. CDR3 in DNA: TGTGCCAGCAGCTTAGCGGTGGGGGGAGGATCCACTGAAGCTTTCTTT. Translation: CASSLAVGGGSTEAFF.

The chain has TRBV6-5 and TRBJ1-6; D gene unclear. Germline CDR1 MNHEY, CDR2 SVGAGI. The CDR3 length is 15 residues. V was shortened by 7 bases and J by 3 bases, with 13 bases between the two germline ends. DNA for the CDR3: TGTGCCAGCACCGAGGAGGTGAACTATAATTCACCCCTCCACTTT. Protein sequence: CASTEEVNYNSPLHF.

The chain combines TRBV5-6 with TRBJ1-3, with D perhaps matching TRBD1 (5 bases). Trimming left V 0 bases short and J 2 bases short, with 9 bases between. The CDR3 spans 15 residues. The V gene's germline CDR1 is SGHDT and CDR2 YYEEEE. DNA of the CDR3: TGTGCCAGCAGCTTGGAAGGGACTCCTGGAAACACCATATATTTT. It translates to CASSLEGTPGNTIYF.

The rearrangement uses TRBV19 and TRBJ2-1; 9 nucleotides agree with TRBD1. V dropped 10 bases and J dropped 5; count of bases not matched to a gene: 12. Germline-derived CDR1 and CDR2 are LNHDA and SQIVND (reference sequence). The CDR3 length is 15 residues. This CDR3 reads CATTLLGQGDNEQFF. DNA of the CDR3: TGTGCCACTACCCTTTTGGGACAGGGCGACAATGAGCAGTTCTTC.

The rearrangement joins TRBV5-3 to TRBJ2-2, with a weak D call TRBD2 (5 bases). TRBV5-3 is an ORF, with its function uncertain. V was trimmed by 0 bases and J by 4 bases, leaving 13 bases between them. The CDR3 loop spans 16 amino acids. The CDR3 coding sequence is TGTGCCAGAAGCTTGGTCGGGCTTCGGGGCACCGGGGAGCTGTTTTTT. It translates to CARSLVGLRGTGELFF.

The chain uses TRBV3-1 (or the pseudogene TRBV3-2) and TRBJ2-7; D may be TRBD2 (7 bases). With 0 bases removed from V and 3 bases from J, the gap between germline ends came to 15 bases. The CDR3 has 16 amino acids. Germline assignment: CDR1 LGHDT and CDR2 YNNKEL (reference sequence). The CDR3 DNA sequence: TGTGCCAGCAGCCAAGATAGTAGAGGGGGGGGCTACGAGCAGTACTTC. It translates to CASSQDSRGGGYEQYF.

The chain recombines TRBV4-1 with TRBJ2-1; the match to TRBD2 covers 8 bases. The germline V gene has CDR1 MGHRA and CDR2 YSYEKL. The J segment lost 1 base and the V segment lost 0 bases, leaving 2 bases of the junction unmatched. The CDR3 has 16 amino acids. The CDR3 region is CASSQDSGESYNEQFF. CDR3 nucleotide sequence: TGCGCCAGCAGCCAAGATAGCGGGGAGTCCTACAATGAGCAGTTCTTC.

This chain joins TRBV3-1 (or the pseudogene TRBV3-2) and TRBJ1-1; possible D gene TRBD1, 5 bases. There are 12 residues in the CDR3. V was shortened by 4 bases and J by 7 bases, with 10 bases between the two germline ends. CDR1 LGHDT and CDR2 YNNKEL come from the germline V gene (reference sequence). The CDR3 spells CASSPNRNEAFF. The CDR3 DNA reads TGTGCCAGCAGCCCGAACAGGAATGAAGCTTTCTTT.

V is TRBV4-2 and J is TRBJ1-4, with 7 nucleotides matching TRBD1. J was trimmed by 5 bases and V by 3 bases; bases with no gene match: 9. CDR3 size: 16 residues. In germline, CDR1 is LGHNA, CDR2 YNFKEQ. The CDR3 spells CASSHPAGTDNEKLFF. Written as DNA, the CDR3 is TGTGCCAGCAGCCACCCTGCGGGGACAGACAATGAAAAACTGTTTTTT.

The CDR3 is CASSFQGTTEAFF. The CDR3, as DNA: TGCGCCAGCAGTTTTCAGGGGACCACTGAAGCTTTCTTT. The rearrangement links TRBV5-1 to TRBJ1-1, with a weak D call TRBD1 (6 bases). The CDR3 extends over 13 amino acids. The V gene lost 5 bases and the J gene lost 4 bases, with 12 bases spanning the gap. Per the germline V gene, CDR1 is SGHRS and CDR2 is YFSETQ.

This chain joins TRBV18 and TRBJ1-1, with D maybe TRBD1 (6 bases). The germline V and J ends were trimmed by 2 bases and 1 base, with 14 bases remaining between them. The CDR3 runs to 16 residues. Per germline, CDR1 KGHSH and CDR2 LQKENI. CDR3 region: CASSPAFRGWNTEAFF. Here the CDR3 DNA reads TGTGCCAGCTCACCAGCCTTCAGGGGCTGGAACACTGAAGCTTTCTTT.

The chain uses TRBV6-5 and TRBJ2-2; 8 bases fit TRBD1. The CDR3 consists of 15 residues. The germline V gene encodes CDR1 MNHEY and CDR2 SVGAGI. V was clipped by 6 bases and J by 5 bases; unmatched bases: 8. CDR3 amino acids: CASSLTDRATGELFF. The CDR3 region has the DNA TGTGCCAGCAGCCTCACGGACAGGGCAACCGGGGAGCTGTTTTTT.

The genes are TRBV2 and TRBJ1-5; 7 bases fit TRBD1. There are 13 residues in the CDR3. CDR1 and CDR2 from the germline V gene are SNHLY and FYNNEI. V lost 6 bases, J lost 4 bases, and 3 bases stayed unmatched. The CDR3, as DNA: TGTGCCAGCAGCGGACAGGAGAATCAGCCCCAGCATTTT. This sequence encodes CASSGQENQPQHF.

J is TRBJ2-1 and V is TRBV2, with TRBD1 identical over 7 bases. V was pared by 7 bases and J by 4 bases, with 10 bases of the junction left unmatched. This CDR3 region has 15 residues. CDR1 is SNHLY and CDR2 is FYNNEI in the germline V gene. For the CDR3, the DNA is TGTGCCAGCAATTTCCCCGGGACAGCATACAATGAGCAGTTCTTC. Amino acids: CASNFPGTAYNEQFF.

This sequence joins TRBV9 and TRBJ1-5; 9 positions agree with TRBD1. The germline CDR1 and CDR2 sequences are SGDLS and YYNGEE. The trim removed 4 bases at V and 5 bases at J, leaving 7 bases unmatched. The CDR3 consists of 15 residues. The CDR3 DNA is TGTGCCAGCAGCACTGGACAGGGGCCTTATCAGCCCCAGCATTTT. Translated, it gives CASSTGQGPYQPQHF.

The gene calls are TRBV25-1 and TRBJ2-2, with no clear D. Trimming left V 2 bases short and J 7 bases short, with 14 bases between. The CDR3 consists of 15 residues. In germline, CDR1 is MGHDK, CDR2 SYGVNS. CDR3 DNA sequence: TGTGCCAGCAGTGAAACTCACCTCCGAGGCGGGGAGCTGTTTTTT. Residues: CASSETHLRGGELFF. Together with reference TRBV25-1 and TRBJ2-2, the CDR3 gives the full variable domain: EADIYQTPRYLVIGTGKKITLECSQTMGHDKMYWYQQDPGMELHLIHYSYGVNSTEKGDLSSESTVSRIRTEHFPLTLESARPSHTSQYLCASSETHLRGGELFFGEGSRLTVL.